The 27 T cell receptor beta chains in this list originate from one sample, sequenced in a study of cytomegalovirus exposure and HLA in healthy donors (dated by TCRdb to 2016 to 2017). Library prep was done by the immunoSEQ multiplex PCR assay. A mixture of 60 forward primers for TCR Vbeta segments and 13 reverse primers for TCR Jbeta segments was used in the multiplex PCR. In its TCRdb copy, this immuneACCESS table keeps in-frame sequences only and misses some clones. Where compared with another copy, unresolved V genes explain less than half of these, and the others have no known cause. For this sample there are about 88,000 clones; approximately 90% appear just once. The top ten constitute about 2.5% of the sample. Source material: PBMCs. Every receptor here comes from a man younger than 30 in good health and CMV-seronegative.

The V gene is TRBV9, the J gene TRBJ2-1; weak D call: TRBD2 (5 bases). CDR3 size: 18 residues. Looked up from germline, CDR1 is SGDLS and CDR2 is YYNGEE. V shed 4 bases and J shed 0 bases, with 20 bases lying between them. The CDR3 region has the DNA TGTGCCAGCAGCCCCCCGGCGGGTACCTCGAGCTCCTACAATGAGCAGTTCTTC. As protein: CASSPPAGTSSSYNEQFF.

The chain has TRBV5-8 and TRBJ2-5; 8 bases map to TRBD1. This CDR3 contains 16 residues. CDR1 and CDR2 (germline): SGHTS, YDEGEE. The ends lost 2 bases at V and 3 bases at J; junction bases unmatched: 9. In DNA, the CDR3 is TGTGCCAGCAGCTTTGTACAGGGGGTGCTGGAAGAGACCCAGTACTTC. Its protein is CASSFVQGVLEETQYF.

The chain is built from TRBV5-4 and TRBJ2-1, with 11 bases matching TRBD2. V was pared by 4 bases and J by 6 bases, with 9 bases of the junction left unmatched. The CDR3 has 16 amino acids. CDR1 and CDR2 (germline): SGHNT, YYREEE (reference sequence). The CDR3 DNA is TGTGCCAGCAGCGTCCCTCCGGGACTAGCGGCCAATGAGCAGTTCTTC. Its protein is CASSVPPGLAANEQFF.

The chain links TRBV5-1 to TRBJ1-1; D is possibly TRBD1 (6 bases). V dropped 0 bases and J dropped 6 bases, with 15 bases sitting between them. The CDR3 has 15 residues. Germline V gene sequence: CDR1 SGHRS, CDR2 YFSETQ. The CDR3 loop reads CASSLVVSRGPEAFF. In DNA form, the CDR3 reads TGCGCCAGCAGCTTGGTAGTCTCCAGGGGACCTGAAGCTTTCTTT.

This chain joins TRBV29-1 and TRBJ2-5, with 8 positions matching TRBD1. CDR3 length equals 12 residues. Trimming cost V 5 bases and J 9 bases; bases outside gene matches: 8. The germline CDR1 and CDR2 sequences are SQVTM and ANQGSEA. The CDR3 DNA follows: TGCAGCGTTCGGGGACAGGTAACGTCCCAGTACTTC. This encodes CSVRGQVTSQYF.

This clone came up once. The genes are TRBV28 and TRBJ1-6; tentative D call: TRBD1 (6 bases). CDR3 size: 11 residues. Per germline, CDR1 MDHEN and CDR2 SYDVKM. The V end lost 7 bases, the J end lost 13 bases, and 11 bases lay between the germline ends. This chain's CDR3 is CASTRGEPLHF. The CDR3 bases are TGTGCCAGCACCAGGGGCGAGCCCCTCCACTTT.

The chain carries TRBV5-1 and TRBJ2-1, with D maybe TRBD2 (6 bases). Trimming took off 5 bases at V and 4 bases at J, with 16 bases between the two ends. CDR1 and CDR2 from the germline V gene are SGHRS and YFSETQ. CDR3 length: 15 amino acids. This CDR3 reads CASSGGSGLYNEQFF. The CDR3 DNA reads as TGCGCCAGCAGTGGAGGGAGCGGGCTTTACAATGAGCAGTTCTTC. Filled out from reference TRBV5-1 and TRBJ2-1, the complete variable domain reads KAGVTQTPRYLIKTRGQQVTLSCSPISGHRSVSWYQQTPGQGLQFLFEYFSETQRNKGNFPGRFSGRQFSNSRSEMNVSTLELGDSALYLCASSGGSGLYNEQFFGPGTRLTVL.

The chain couples TRBV23-1 to TRBJ1-6; D is perhaps TRBD1 (6 bases). TRBV23-1 falls under the ORF class, with uncertain function. Trimming left V 3 bases short and J 8 bases short, with 20 bases between. There are 17 residues in the CDR3. The chain's CDR3 is CASSHQKGQGPHSPLHF. Written as DNA, the CDR3 is TGCGCCAGCAGTCACCAAAAGGGACAAGGGCCTCATTCACCCCTCCACTTT.

The chain recombines TRBV29-1 with TRBJ2-7, with D perhaps matching TRBD2 (6 bases). Trimming took off 6 bases at V and 6 bases at J, with 21 bases between the two ends. The germline gives CDR1 SQVTM, CDR2 ANQGSEA. CDR3 length: 14 amino acids. The CDR3 sequence: CSVGGGRGECEQYF. The CDR3 DNA reads as TGCAGCGTGGGGGGTGGCCGAGGGGAGTGCGAGCAGTACTTC.

J is TRBJ2-1 and V is TRBV7-2; 9 bases fit TRBD2. Germline values: CDR1 SGHTA, CDR2 FQGNSA. The CDR3 spans 18 residues. Trimming removed 2 bases from V and 4 bases from J; junction bases left unmatched: 12. Here the CDR3 reads CASSLFLSGSGVYNEQFF. CDR3 DNA sequence: TGTGCCAGCAGCTTATTCCTTAGCGGGAGTGGGGTTTACAATGAGCAGTTCTTC.

The rearrangement links TRBV11-2 to TRBJ2-5, with TRBD1 matching over 7 bases. The CDR3 length is 12 residues. J lost 13 bases, V lost 5 bases, and 10 bases had no gene match. Germline V gives CDR1 SGHAT, CDR2 FQNNGV. CDR3 protein: CASSHRQGPRYF. The CDR3 DNA is TGTGCCAGCAGCCACCGACAGGGCCCGCGGTACTTC.

The V call is TRBV19, the J call TRBJ2-2; weak D call: TRBD1 (5 bases). This CDR3 comprises 13 residues. Germline V CDR1 and CDR2: LNHDA, SQIVND (reference sequence). Trimming pared 5 bases from V and 5 bases from J, leaving 9 bases between. The CDR3 loop reads CASSYGATGELFF. The CDR3 coding sequence is TGTGCCAGTAGTTATGGGGCGACCGGGGAGCTGTTTTTT.

The genes are TRBV10-1 and TRBJ2-2; 7 bases align to TRBD2. The CDR3 loop spans 14 amino acids. CDR1 and CDR2 from the germline V gene are WNHNN and SYGVQD (reference sequence). The V and J ends lost 6 bases and 3 bases, in that order; junction bases with no gene match: 4. DNA of the CDR3: TGCGCCAGCAGGCCTAGCGGTTACACCGGGGAGCTGTTTTTT. It encodes CASRPSGYTGELFF.

This clone was detected once. The chain links TRBV30 to TRBJ2-1, with TRBD2 identical over 7 bases. The ends lost 4 bases at V and 6 bases at J; junction bases unmatched: 9. CDR3 size: 14 residues. Germline V gives CDR1 GTSNPN, CDR2 SVGIG (reference sequence). The chain's CDR3 is CAWMGGRQLNEQFF. CDR3 coding DNA: TGTGCCTGGATGGGAGGGAGGCAGCTCAATGAGCAGTTCTTC.

This clone has a single count. This chain joins TRBV4-3 and TRBJ2-1; 12 bases align to TRBD2. V lost 2 bases, J lost 8 bases, and 4 bases stayed unmatched. The CDR3 sequence is 15 residues long. Germline CDR1 and CDR2: LGHNA and YSLEER. The CDR3 reads CASSQLAGGPDEQFF. The CDR3 bases are TGCGCCAGCAGCCAACTAGCGGGAGGGCCTGATGAGCAGTTCTTC.

J is TRBJ2-3 and V is TRBV29-1; D is perhaps TRBD2 (5 bases). Looked up from germline, CDR1 is SQVTM and CDR2 is ANQGSEA. CDR3 length: 13 residues. The V end was cut by 7 bases, the J end by 2 bases, with 13 bases between. CDR3 DNA sequence: TGCAGCGCTCGCCCGGGGTACACAGATACGCAGTATTTT. It specifies CSARPGYTDTQYF.

This chain uses TRBV9 with TRBJ2-7; 10 positions agree with TRBD2. The CDR3 sequence is 16 residues long. V was pared by 3 bases and J by 3 bases, with 9 bases of the junction left unmatched. Germline V gene data show CDR1 as SGDLS and CDR2 as YYNGEE. In nucleotides, the CDR3 is TGTGCCAGCAGCGCGCCATCGACTAGCGGGTACTACGAGCAGTACTTC. It yields the protein CASSAPSTSGYYEQYF.

The chain combines TRBV10-3 with TRBJ2-7, with 9 bases identical to TRBD2. Germline values: CDR1 ENHRY, CDR2 SYGVKD. The CDR3 totals 12 residues. V trimming: 7 bases; J trimming: 6 bases; junction bases outside the gene matches: 4. The CDR3 DNA reads as TGTGCCATCAATGGAGCGGGAGGCGAGCAGTACTTC. Its translation: CAINGAGGEQYF.

Here the CDR3 DNA reads TGTGCCAGCAGTGAACCGGGACAGGGTAAGATTGAAGCTTTCTTT. Residues: CASSEPGQGKIEAFF. The chain links TRBV6-1 to TRBJ1-1; 9 bases align to TRBD1. Germline V gives CDR1 MNHNS, CDR2 SASEGT. CDR3 length equals 15 residues. V was clipped by 2 bases and J by 7 bases; unmatched bases: 8.

This chain joins TRBV7-9 and TRBJ1-1; the D gene is possibly TRBD1 (6 bases). V lost 5 bases and J 5 bases, leaving 12 bases between the germline ends. CDR3 length equals 13 residues. Germline V gene lookup returns CDR1 SEHNR and CDR2 FQNEAQ (reference sequence). The CDR3 nucleotides read TGTGCCAGCAGCGGGGTGGGGGCGACTGAAGCTTTCTTT. Its translation: CASSGVGATEAFF.

This rearrangement joins TRBV6-5 to TRBJ2-7, with TRBD2 matching over 7 bases. The CDR3 length is 16 residues. V gave up 0 bases and J gave up 0 bases; unmatched junction bases: 5. In germline, CDR1 is MNHEY, CDR2 SVGAGI. CDR3 sequence reads: CASSYSTSSLSYEQYF. The CDR3 region has the DNA TGTGCCAGCAGTTACTCGACTAGCAGTCTCTCCTACGAGCAGTACTTC.

This chain links TRBV30 with TRBJ2-1, with TRBD2 identical over 7 bases. Germline assignment: CDR1 GTSNPN and CDR2 SVGIG (reference sequence). The CDR3 runs 15 residues. The trim removed 1 base at V and 3 bases at J, leaving 6 bases unmatched. The CDR3 region is CAWSAGLAVYNEQFF. In nucleotides, the CDR3 is TGTGCCTGGAGTGCGGGCCTAGCGGTCTACAATGAGCAGTTCTTC.

The chain couples TRBV7-8 to TRBJ2-7, with 7 bases aligning to TRBD1. J lost 6 bases, V lost 5 bases, and 7 bases had no gene match. Germline CDR1 SGHVS, CDR2 FQNEAQ. The CDR3 extends over 13 amino acids. The CDR3 is CASSIQGMGEQYF. For the CDR3, the DNA is TGTGCCAGCAGCATACAGGGGATGGGCGAGCAGTACTTC.

J is TRBJ1-1 and V is TRBV5-4; TRBD1 aligns across 7 bases. The CDR3 length is 16 residues. Germline V lookup: CDR1 SGHNT, CDR2 YYREEE (reference sequence). V dropped 1 base and J dropped 0; count of bases not matched to a gene: 6. The CDR3: CASSLKTGPMNTEAFF. DNA of the CDR3: TGTGCCAGCAGCTTGAAGACAGGGCCCATGAACACTGAAGCTTTCTTT.

The chain couples TRBV6-5 to TRBJ2-7, with 9 bases lining up with TRBD1. V shed 10 bases and J 2 bases; nucleotides not matched to a gene: 9. Looked up from germline, CDR1 is MNHEY and CDR2 is SVGAGI. The CDR3 is made up of 14 amino acids. The chain's CDR3 is CATRRGQGAYEQYF. DNA for the CDR3: TGTGCCACGAGGAGGGGACAGGGAGCCTACGAGCAGTACTTC.

The chain is built from TRBV15 and TRBJ2-1, with 7 positions matching TRBD2. The germline gives CDR1 LNHNV, CDR2 YYDKDF (reference sequence). The CDR3 length is 16 residues. The V and J ends lost 3 bases and 2 bases, in that order; junction bases with no gene match: 7. The chain's CDR3 is CATSRIGRSTYNEQFF. The CDR3 nucleotides are TGTGCCACCAGCAGGATCGGGAGGTCCACCTACAATGAGCAGTTCTTC.

The V and J genes are TRBV9 and TRBJ2-1, with D perhaps TRBD2 (6 bases). The ends were cut back, 4 bases at V and 6 bases at J, with 20 bases in the middle. Per germline, CDR1 SGDLS and CDR2 YYNGEE. The CDR3 is 16 amino acids. The CDR3 is CASSPGGRDGANEQFF. CDR3 DNA: TGTGCCAGCAGCCCGGGTGGGCGGGATGGGGCCAATGAGCAGTTCTTC.